This T cell receptor beta chain derives from a study of human T cells and chemical hapten exposure. The table lists this clonotype with a few counts. Its antigen is not identified. The time point here: patch test 2, 6 weeks after DPC sensitization. Noted treatment: therapeutic diphenylcyclopropenone sensitization with weekly scalp DPC. Every patch test was put on after a blood sample was taken. CDR3 length: 13 amino acids. V was clipped by 2 bases and J by 3 bases, with 7 bases between them. The study, taken as a whole, reports: As the donors had alopecia, their immune response may differ from healthy people's.

As the library was built, unique molecular identifiers were attached to individual cDNA molecules. TCRdb re-called the RACE reads through MiXCR, storing one row per CDR3 protein. The sample records about 380,000 distinct CDR3 sequences, about 6% being singletons. The genes are TRBV12-3 or TRBV12-4 and TRBJ1-2; TRBD1 is a possible D gene (5 bases). The input for sequencing was whole blood, taken in connection with sensitization to the hapten diphenylcyclopropenone (DPC). The clonotype was recovered from a woman aged 18-30 years with alopecia areata. Some clones in this sample may be carry-over from other donors' samples. CDR3 nucleotide sequence: TGTGCCAGCAGTTTAAGGGGAGACTATGGCTACACCTTC. This encodes CASSLRGDYGYTF.